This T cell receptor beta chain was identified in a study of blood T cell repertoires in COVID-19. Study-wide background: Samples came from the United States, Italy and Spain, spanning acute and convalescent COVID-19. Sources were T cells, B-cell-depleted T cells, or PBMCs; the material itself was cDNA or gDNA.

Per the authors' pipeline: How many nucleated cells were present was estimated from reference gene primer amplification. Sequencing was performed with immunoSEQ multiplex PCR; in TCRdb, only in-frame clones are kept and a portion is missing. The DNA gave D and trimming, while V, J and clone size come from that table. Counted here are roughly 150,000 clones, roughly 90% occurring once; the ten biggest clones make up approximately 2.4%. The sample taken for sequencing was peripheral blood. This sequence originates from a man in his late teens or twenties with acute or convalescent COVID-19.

The CDR3 reads CASTRTRPGTSLTDTQYF. The CDR3 DNA follows: TGCGCCAGCACCCGGACAAGGCCAGGGACTAGTCTTACAGATACGCAGTATTTT. The V call is TRBV4-1, the J call TRBJ2-3; 8 nucleotides line up with TRBD2. Trimming removed 7 bases from V and 3 bases from J; junction bases left unmatched: 18. CDR3 length: 18 residues. The germline V gene has CDR1 MGHRA and CDR2 YSYEKL.